Below, 11 T cell receptor beta chains from the same sample are listed, as sequenced in a study of T cells in Graves' hyperthyroidism and ophthalmopathy. TCR beta CDR3 regions were amplified from RNA transcripts. HTBI primers drove first-round RT-PCR of the TCR CDR3. TCRdb passed the multiplex PCR reads through MiXCR, listing each CDR3 protein once. The sample records about 600,000 distinct CDR3 sequences, 14% being singletons. Sequencing was performed on blood. The receptors come from a woman younger than 35 with Graves' ophthalmopathy.

This clonotype was found a few times. V usage is TRBV11-3 and J usage is TRBJ2-2; D is unresolved. The CDR3 consists of 15 residues. Trimming shortened V by 1 base and J by 5 bases, and 11 bases separated the two germline ends. Germline CDR1 and CDR2: SGHNT and YENEEA. The DNA for the CDR3 is TGTGCCAGCAGCTTAGTCCACAGCCAGACCGGGGAGCTGTTTTTT. It translates to CASSLVHSQTGELFF.

This clonotype was detected many times. The chain recombines TRBV6-1 with TRBJ2-5, with D hard to call. With 4 bases removed from V and 2 bases from J, the gap between germline ends came to 14 bases. This CDR3 spans 15 amino acids. The V gene's germline CDR1 is MNHNS and CDR2 SASEGT. This chain's CDR3 is CASSAWVRKQETQYF. In DNA, the CDR3 is TGTGCCAGCAGTGCCTGGGTGCGTAAACAAGAGACCCAGTACTTC.

This clonotype was counted between two and nine times. This rearrangement joins TRBV29-1 to TRBJ2-2, with TRBD2 matching over 13 bases. Germline values: CDR1 SQVTM, CDR2 ANQGSEA. The CDR3 contains 16 residues. With 6 bases clipped from V and 0 bases from J, the junction kept 4 bases outside the gene matches. This CDR3 is CSVRTSGRANTGELFF. The CDR3, as DNA: TGCAGCGTAAGGACTAGCGGGAGAGCGAACACCGGGGAGCTGTTTTTT.

This clonotype was seen ten or more times. The chain has TRBV28 and TRBJ2-3, with a tentative D call TRBD1 (5 bases). V was trimmed by 4 bases and J by 8 bases, leaving 10 bases between them. The CDR3 runs 12 residues. Germline V gene sequence: CDR1 MDHEN, CDR2 SYDVKM. CDR3 residues: CASSSPQGTQYF. In DNA, the CDR3 is TGTGCCAGCAGTTCCCCCCAGGGTACGCAGTATTTT.

This clonotype was counted ten times or more. The chain links TRBV6-2 or TRBV6-3 to TRBJ1-5; no clear D. The CDR3 sequence is 15 residues long. Germline CDR1 is MNHEY and CDR2 is SVGEGT. The ends were cut back, 2 bases at V and 0 bases at J, with 8 bases in the middle. The CDR3 here is CASSYADHSNQPQHF. The CDR3 DNA sequence: TGTGCCAGCAGTTACGCGGACCATAGCAATCAGCCCCAGCATTTT.

Ten or more counts support this clonotype. The chain recombines TRBV20-1 with TRBJ2-1, with 8 bases aligning to TRBD1. V gave up 5 bases and J gave up 4 bases; unmatched junction bases: 10. Germline assignment: CDR1 DFQATT and CDR2 SNEGSKA (reference sequence). This CDR3 spans 15 amino acids. The CDR3 DNA sequence: TGCAGTGCTTATCAGGGAACAGGGGGTTACAATGAGCAGTTCTTC. Protein: CSAYQGTGGYNEQFF.

The rearrangement links TRBV25-1 to TRBJ2-3; 9 nucleotides match TRBD2. The CDR3 loop spans 16 amino acids. Trimming took 1 base from V and 4 from J; bases not matched to a gene: 6. Per the germline V gene, CDR1 is MGHDK and CDR2 is SYGVNS. Here the CDR3 DNA reads TGTGCCAGCAGTGAATCAGCGGGAGGAGGGGCAGATACGCAGTATTTT. Amino acid sequence: CASSESAGGGADTQYF.

The CDR3 spells CASSPRGLQETQYF. In DNA, the CDR3 is TGTGCCAGCAGCCCGAGGGGGCTCCAAGAGACCCAGTACTTC. The rearrangement uses TRBV3-1 and TRBJ2-5; TRBD1 matches at 7 bases. CDR1 and CDR2 (germline): LGHDT, YNNKEL (reference sequence). After removal of 4 bases from V and 1 base from J, the junction contained 3 bases not matched to a gene. CDR3 length: 14 amino acids.

This clonotype was counted at least ten times. The chain couples TRBV18 to TRBJ1-5; weak D call: TRBD1 (6 bases). Trimming removed 2 bases from V and 10 bases from J, with 9 bases in between. The CDR3 covers 12 residues. Germline V gene lookup returns CDR1 KGHSH and CDR2 LQKENI. Here the CDR3 reads CASSPGGQPQHF. The CDR3 DNA reads TGTGCCAGCTCACCAGGGGGCCAACCCCAGCATTTT.

The rearrangement links TRBV12-3 or TRBV12-4 to TRBJ1-4; D remains unclear. This CDR3 is built from 14 residues. The ends were cut back, 3 bases at V and 4 bases at J, with 9 bases in the middle. CDR3 sequence (DNA): TGTGCCAGCAGTTTTTTAGGCTTTAATGAAAAACTGTTTTTT. Translation gives CASSFLGFNEKLFF.

This sequence joins TRBV29-1 and TRBJ1-1, with D possibly TRBD1 on 5 matching bases. This CDR3 has 13 residues. Trimming pared 6 bases from V and 11 bases from J, leaving 22 bases between. The V gene's germline CDR1 is SQVTM and CDR2 ANQGSEA. This CDR3 is CSVPPDGGEGAFF. CDR3 DNA sequence: TGCAGCGTCCCTCCGGACGGTGGCGAGGGGGCTTTCTTT.